The next 20 T cell receptor beta chains were all read from a single sample in a study of response to subunit inactivated influenza vaccine. Via MiXCR, TCRdb re-called the RT-PCR reads, giving one row per CDR3 protein. Of some 640,000 distinct CDR3 sequences listed, 14% were seen once; the top ten hold roughly 6.4%. Source: PBMCs from blood, taken approximately 15 days before vaccination. Receptors were obtained from a man in his forties or fifties who received an inactivated influenza vaccine.

This clonotype was observed a few times. The chain joins TRBV5-1 to TRBJ2-1; TRBD1 matches at 8 bases. The germline V gene encodes CDR1 SGHRS and CDR2 YFSETQ. With V trimmed by 0 bases and J by 2 bases, 7 bases remained unmatched. This CDR3 comprises 17 residues. CDR3 in amino acids: CASSLEQGQGAYNEQFF. The DNA of the CDR3 is TGCGCCAGCAGCTTGGAACAAGGACAGGGTGCCTACAATGAGCAGTTCTTC. Looking up the rest from reference TRBV5-1 and TRBJ2-1 gives the full variable domain: KAGVTQTPRYLIKTRGQQVTLSCSPISGHRSVSWYQQTPGQGLQFLFEYFSETQRNKGNFPGRFSGRQFSNSRSEMNVSTLELGDSALYLCASSLEQGQGAYNEQFFGPGTRLTVL.

The chain is built from TRBV4-3 and TRBJ2-6, with unresolved D. The germline CDR1 and CDR2 sequences are LGHNA and YSLEER. The CDR3 has 15 amino acids. Trimming pared 1 base from V and 0 bases from J, leaving 4 bases between. This CDR3 is CASSQAGSGANVLTF. In nucleotides, the CDR3 is TGCGCCAGCAGCCAAGCTGGCTCTGGGGCCAACGTCCTGACTTTC.

The V call is TRBV2, the J call TRBJ2-7, with 9 bases lining up with TRBD1. Trimming cost V 10 bases and J 7 bases; bases outside gene matches: 14. Per germline, CDR1 SNHLY and CDR2 FYNNEI. This CDR3 spans 14 amino acids. In nucleotides, the CDR3 is TGTGCCACCAAGGCGGGGACAGGGAGTAAAGAGCAGTACTTC. Its protein product is CATKAGTGSKEQYF.

This clonotype was counted only a few times. V gene TRBV27 combines with J gene TRBJ2-3; perhaps D is TRBD1 or TRBD2 (5 bases each). Germline CDR1 and CDR2: MNHEY and SMNVEV (reference sequence). The CDR3 extends over 13 amino acids. V lost 7 bases, J lost 5 bases, and 13 bases lay in between. In nucleotides, the CDR3 is TGTGCCAGCAAAATTGTTGGGGGAGATACGCAGTATTTT. Protein sequence: CASKIVGGDTQYF.

This clonotype came up a few times. This chain joins TRBV12-3 or TRBV12-4 and TRBJ1-1; D unresolved. CDR3 size: 13 residues. The V end was cut by 3 bases, the J end by 1 base, with 6 bases between. CDR3 nucleotides: TGTGCCAGCAGTTTCCCCTCGAACACTGAAGCTTTCTTT. Protein product: CASSFPSNTEAFF.

This clonotype was seen at least ten times. The rearrangement joins TRBV12-3 or TRBV12-4 to TRBJ2-1; 9 nucleotides line up with TRBD1. This CDR3 spans 15 amino acids. Losses at the gene ends were 5 bases for V and 4 bases for J; bases not matched to a gene: 6. CDR3 DNA sequence: TGTGCCAGCAGTGGGGGACAGGGTGCTTACAATGAGCAGTTCTTC. Amino acids: CASSGGQGAYNEQFF.

This chain uses TRBV27 with TRBJ1-1, with 9 nucleotides matching TRBD1. The CDR3 covers 19 residues. V lost 1 base and J lost 10; bases outside the gene matches: 22. The germline gives CDR1 MNHEY, CDR2 SMNVEV (reference sequence). The CDR3 spells CASSLLSRVVGTGPMGAFF. The CDR3 DNA reads TGTGCCAGCAGTTTATTAAGTCGAGTCGTGGGGACAGGGCCGATGGGAGCTTTCTTT.

The CDR3 sequence is CASSYGQGEADTQYF. CDR3 nucleotides: TGTGCCAGCAGTTACGGACAGGGGGAGGCAGATACGCAGTATTTT. The J gene is TRBJ2-3, the V gene TRBV6-5; 10 bases line up with TRBD1. Germline CDR1 MNHEY, CDR2 SVGAGI. With 2 bases clipped from V and 4 bases from J, the junction kept 3 bases outside the gene matches. This CDR3 contains 15 residues.

This chain uses TRBV6-5 with TRBJ2-1, with D perhaps matching TRBD2 (5 bases). In germline, CDR1 is MNHEY, CDR2 SVGAGI. Deletions cut 2 bases from V and 2 bases from J, with 10 bases between. The CDR3 has 15 amino acids. CDR3 in DNA: TGTGCCAGCAGTTACCAAGCGGCGACCTACAATGAGCAGTTCTTC. This translates into CASSYQAATYNEQFF.

This clonotype turned up a few times. This chain uses TRBV3-1 with TRBJ1-1; TRBD1 is a possible D gene (6 bases). Germline CDR1 LGHDT, CDR2 YNNKEL (reference sequence). Trimming took off 8 bases at V and 4 bases at J, with 23 bases between the two ends. CDR3 size: 16 residues. This CDR3 is CASRTRTGTHRTEAFF. The CDR3 nucleotides read TGTGCCAGCCGCACAAGAACAGGGACCCATCGCACTGAAGCTTTCTTT.

V usage is TRBV12-5 and J usage is TRBJ2-5, with 8 bases that match TRBD1. CDR1 LGHNT and CDR2 FRNRAP come from the germline V gene. The ends lost 5 bases at V and 4 bases at J; junction bases unmatched: 3. The CDR3 length is 13 residues. The CDR3 DNA reads as TGTGCTAGTGGTCTGGGGACAGGAGAGACCCAGTACTTC. Translation gives CASGLGTGETQYF.

This chain connects TRBV11-2 to TRBJ2-1, with D possibly being TRBD1 (5 bases). This CDR3 is 18 amino acids long. From germline, CDR1 is SGHAT and CDR2 FQNNGV. Trimming took off 5 bases at V and 0 bases at J, with 20 bases between the two ends. In DNA, the CDR3 is TGTGCCAGCAGCCTCACCTACAGGTCCCGTAGCTCCTACAATGAGCAGTTCTTC. This codes for CASSLTYRSRSSYNEQFF.

This clonotype was counted a few times. The chain uses TRBV20-1 and TRBJ2-7, with TRBD2 matching over 7 bases. The germline V gene has CDR1 DFQATT and CDR2 SNEGSKA (reference sequence). The CDR3 has 17 residues. J was trimmed by 6 bases and V by 0 bases; bases with no gene match: 17. The CDR3 spells CSARDIRQGGRLAEQYF. CDR3 bases: TGCAGTGCTAGAGATATCCGTCAGGGAGGGAGGTTGGCCGAGCAGTACTTC.

The sample holds a few counts of this clonotype. The chain links TRBV11-2 to TRBJ2-1, with 11 bases identical to TRBD2. This CDR3 comprises 20 residues. Germline loops: CDR1 SGHAT, CDR2 FQNNGV. V lost 6 bases and J lost 8; bases outside the gene matches: 24. CDR3 bases: TGTGCCAGCAGTATGGGGTTGTCTAATAGCGGGAGGGCCGTGAGAGATGAGCAGTTCTTC. Amino acids: CASSMGLSNSGRAVRDEQFF.

This clonotype was counted between two and nine times. The chain joins TRBV30 to TRBJ2-2; maybe TRBD1 (5 bases). There are 15 residues in the CDR3. Looked up from germline, CDR1 is GTSNPN and CDR2 is SVGIG (reference sequence). Trimming took off 0 bases at V and 4 bases at J, with 12 bases between the two ends. As DNA, the CDR3 is TGTGCCTGGAGTGTACAAGGACATTTCACCGGGGAGCTGTTTTTT. Its protein is CAWSVQGHFTGELFF.

This clonotype was picked up a small number of times. The chain recombines TRBV6-5 with TRBJ2-3; the match to TRBD2 covers 7 bases. The junction had 6 bases not matched to a gene; V was cut back by 0 bases and J by 0 bases. The CDR3 has 17 residues. Germline assignment: CDR1 MNHEY and CDR2 SVGAGI. The DNA of the CDR3 is TGTGCCAGCAGTTACTCCACGACTAGCAGTAGCACAGATACGCAGTATTTT. It translates to CASSYSTTSSSTDTQYF.

The sample holds many counts of this clonotype. This rearrangement joins TRBV4-2 to TRBJ1-1; D perhaps matches TRBD1 (5 bases). Germline V CDR1 and CDR2: LGHNA, YNFKEQ. V lost 3 bases to trimming and J lost 1 base, with 12 bases between them. This CDR3 has 15 amino acids. CDR3 bases: TGTGCCAGCAGCCAGGCGGACATCCAGAACACTGAAGCTTTCTTT. As protein: CASSQADIQNTEAFF.

As for this clonotype: This may be a read error, as it is one base from a much larger clone. In nucleotides, the CDR3 is TGCATCGTTGTAGGGAGAGGCCACGAGCAGTACTTC. Residues: CIVVGRGHEQYF. The chain joins TRBV29-1 to TRBJ2-7; D is possibly TRBD2 (5 bases). CDR1 is SQVTM, CDR2 ANQGSEA, per germline. The CDR3 has 12 amino acids.

The CDR3 spells CASSDAQRSYNEQFF. The CDR3 region has the DNA TGTGCCAGCAGTGATGCGCAGAGATCCTACAATGAGCAGTTCTTC. The chain links TRBV6-1 to TRBJ2-1; no clear D gene. Trimming stripped 3 bases from V and 1 base from J, with 10 bases between. CDR3 length: 15 residues. Germline assignment: CDR1 MNHNS and CDR2 SASEGT.

This clonotype occurred a few times. This chain links TRBV6-2 or TRBV6-3 with TRBJ2-2; 12 bases are shared with TRBD2. Germline CDR1 MNHEY, CDR2 SVGEGT. After removal of 5 bases from V and 5 bases from J, the junction contained 9 bases not matched to a gene. The CDR3 is 17 residues long. DNA for the CDR3: TGTGCCAGCAGTACCAGGACTAGCGGGGTGCGGACCGGGGAGCTGTTTTTT. Amino acid sequence: CASSTRTSGVRTGELFF.